This T cell receptor beta chain is drawn from a study of blood T cell repertoires in COVID-19. In the original workflow: The authors estimated nucleated cell counts from reference gene primer amplification. The repertoire was sequenced with immunoSEQ multiplex PCR; TCRdb's copy has only in-frame clones and lacks some. V, J and clone size reflect that table, while D and trimming were determined from the DNA. The table shows over 250,000 clones, with approximately 90% occurring only once. V was clipped by 4 bases and J by 7 bases, with 9 bases between them. The germline CDR1 and CDR2 sequences are KGHDR and SFDVKD. This CDR3 contains 12 residues. This clone has only one observation.

The specimen sequenced was PBMCs or T cells enriched from blood (not recorded which). V gene TRBV24-1 combines with J gene TRBJ1-2, with D perhaps matching TRBD1 (5 bases). The source is a woman aged 55-75 years in a cohort exposed to, infected with or recovered from COVID-19 (not recorded which). This CDR3 is CATSEGGFGYTF. Written as DNA, the CDR3 is TGTGCCACCAGTGAGGGGGGGTTTGGCTACACCTTC.